This record concerns one TCR beta chain sequence. Patients who underwent sequencing had shown CD8+CD57+ cell expansion by flow cytometry. Prior therapy had not been administered to any patient at the time of blood sampling. Germline V CDR1 and CDR2: LNHNV, YYDKDF (reference sequence). V was shortened by 1 base and J by 8 bases, with 15 bases between the two germline ends. The CDR3 sequence is 14 residues long. Investigators profiled TCR beta VDJ and CDR3 from genomic DNA template. TCRdb analysed the reads with MiXCR anew, one entry per CDR3 protein. Among 120,000 or so distinct CDR3 sequences listed, approximately 40% were seen once. The data stem from a study of CD8+CD57+ T cells in acquired aplastic anemia.

This chain links TRBV15 with TRBJ2-7, with TRBD1 as a possible D gene (6 bases). Sequencing was performed on sorted CD4+, CD8+, or CD8+CD57+ T cells (not recorded which) from PBMCs. This TCR was recovered from a human donor with aplastic anemia. The chain's CDR3 is CATSRVLRDTQQYF. CDR3 DNA sequence: TGTGCCACCAGCAGAGTTCTCCGGGACACGCAGCAGTACTTC.